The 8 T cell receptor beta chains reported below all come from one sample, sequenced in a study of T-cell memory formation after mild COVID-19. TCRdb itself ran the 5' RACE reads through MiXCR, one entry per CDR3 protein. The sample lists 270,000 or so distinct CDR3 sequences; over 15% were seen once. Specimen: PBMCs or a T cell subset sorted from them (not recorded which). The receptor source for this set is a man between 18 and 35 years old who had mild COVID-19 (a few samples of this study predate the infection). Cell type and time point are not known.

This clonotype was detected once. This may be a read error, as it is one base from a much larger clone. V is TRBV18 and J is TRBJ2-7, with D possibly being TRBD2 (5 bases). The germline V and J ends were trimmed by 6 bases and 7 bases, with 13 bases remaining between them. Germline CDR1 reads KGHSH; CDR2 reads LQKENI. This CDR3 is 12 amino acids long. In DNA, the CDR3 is TGTGCCAGCTCTCACGACCGCGGGGAGCAGTACGTC. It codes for CASSHDRGEQYV.

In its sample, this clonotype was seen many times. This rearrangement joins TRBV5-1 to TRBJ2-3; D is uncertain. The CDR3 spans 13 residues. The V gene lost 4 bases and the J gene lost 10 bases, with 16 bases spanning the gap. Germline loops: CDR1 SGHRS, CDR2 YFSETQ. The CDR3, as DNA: TGCGCCAGCAGCGACCCCCGCGGTGGTGCGCAGTATTTT. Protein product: CASSDPRGGAQYF.

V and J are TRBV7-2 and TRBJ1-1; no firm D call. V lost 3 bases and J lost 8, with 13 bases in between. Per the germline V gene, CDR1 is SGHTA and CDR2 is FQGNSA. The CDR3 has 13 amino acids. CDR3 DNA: TGTGCCAGCAGCTTGAACAACGGGCGGGAAGCTTTCTTT. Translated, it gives CASSLNNGREAFF.

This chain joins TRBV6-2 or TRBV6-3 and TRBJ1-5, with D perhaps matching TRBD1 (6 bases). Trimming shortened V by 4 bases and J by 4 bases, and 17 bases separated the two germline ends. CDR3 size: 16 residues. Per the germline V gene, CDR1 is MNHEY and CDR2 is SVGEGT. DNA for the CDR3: TGTGCCAGCAGTTTCCTCGACAGGAGGAGGAATCAGCCCCAGCATTTT. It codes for CASSFLDRRRNQPQHF.

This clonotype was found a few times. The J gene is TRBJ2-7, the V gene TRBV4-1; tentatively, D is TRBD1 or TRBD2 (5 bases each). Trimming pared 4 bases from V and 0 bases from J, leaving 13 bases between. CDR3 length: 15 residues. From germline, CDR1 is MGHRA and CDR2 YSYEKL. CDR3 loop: CASSLTSGSSYEQYV. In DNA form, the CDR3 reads TGCGCCAGCAGCCTGACTTCAGGGAGCTCCTACGAGCAGTACGTC.

CDR3 protein: CASSLFSSADEQYF. The DNA for the CDR3 is TGCGCCAGCAGCTTGTTTTCCTCGGCGGACGAGCAGTACTTC. The chain is built from TRBV5-1 and TRBJ2-7; D call uncertain. Per the germline V gene, CDR1 is SGHRS and CDR2 is YFSETQ. Trimming took off 1 base at V and 5 bases at J, with 13 bases between the two ends. This CDR3 region has 14 residues.

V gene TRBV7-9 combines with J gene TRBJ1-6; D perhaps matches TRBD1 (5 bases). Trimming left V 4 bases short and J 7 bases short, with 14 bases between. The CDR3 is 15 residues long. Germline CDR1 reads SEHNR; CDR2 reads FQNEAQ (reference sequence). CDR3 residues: CASSSGTGGNSPLHF. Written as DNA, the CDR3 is TGTGCCAGCAGCTCGGGGACGGGTGGGAATTCACCCCTCCACTTT.

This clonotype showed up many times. In DNA, the CDR3 is TGTGCCAGCCGGGACACCCACGAGCAGTACTTC. This encodes CASRDTHEQYF. The chain couples TRBV6-2 or TRBV6-3 to TRBJ2-7, with D maybe TRBD1 (6 bases). CDR3 length: 11 amino acids. Germline values: CDR1 MNHEY, CDR2 SVGEGT. V was shortened by 8 bases and J by 5 bases, with 10 bases between the two germline ends.